The 7 T cell receptor beta chains listed next were all sequenced from one sample in a study of blood T cell repertoires in COVID-19. The assay was immunoSEQ multiplex PCR, and TCRdb's table has in-frame clones only and misses some. Seen here are roughly 130,000 clones, around nine tenths observed once, and the top ten hold more than 3%. Source material: peripheral blood. The source of these receptors is a man aged 50 or older with active COVID-19.

The chain employs TRBV3-1 (or the pseudogene TRBV3-2) and TRBJ2-5; D unclear. Germline V CDR1 and CDR2: LGHDT, YNNKEL (reference sequence). The CDR3 is 11 amino acids. Trimming stripped 2 bases from V and 5 bases from J, with 3 bases between. In DNA, the CDR3 is TGTGCCAGCAGCCAACGGGAGACCCAGTACTTC. It codes for CASSQRETQYF.

CDR3 sequence (DNA): TGTGCCTGGAGTAGAGGCGGCGGGGAGCTGTTTTTT. This translates into CAWSRGGGELFF. This chain uses TRBV30 with TRBJ2-2; no definite D call. This CDR3 has 12 amino acids. Trimming removed 2 bases at V and 7 bases at J, with 8 bases between. Germline CDR1 GTSNPN, CDR2 SVGIG (reference sequence).

This chain joins TRBV7-8 and TRBJ2-1; TRBD2 matches at 8 bases. The CDR3 has 13 residues. With 5 bases clipped from V and 6 bases from J, the junction kept 3 bases outside the gene matches. CDR1 and CDR2 (germline): SGHVS, FQNEAQ. As DNA, the CDR3 is TGTGCCAGCAGCACGGCGGGGGGCAATGAGCAGTTCTTC. Protein: CASSTAGGNEQFF.

The chain is built from TRBV7-8 and TRBJ2-1; maybe TRBD1 (6 bases). V was cut by 2 bases and J by 8 bases, with 22 bases left in between. The germline CDR1 and CDR2 sequences are SGHVS and FQNEAQ. The CDR3 extends over 17 amino acids. CDR3 bases: TGTGCCAGCAGCTTAAGTCAGGGGCAACCAACTAGGGATGAGCAGTTCTTC. It is translated as CASSLSQGQPTRDEQFF.

This chain joins TRBV24-1 and TRBJ2-7; tentative D call: TRBD2 (5 bases). Trimming removed 2 bases from V and 12 bases from J, with 13 bases in between. CDR1 is KGHDR and CDR2 is SFDVKD in the germline V gene. There are 12 residues in the CDR3. The CDR3 here is CATSDSYREGYV. The CDR3 DNA reads TGTGCCACCAGTGATTCCTACCGAGAGGGGTACGTC.

This chain links TRBV18 with TRBJ1-1; TRBD1 is a possible D gene (6 bases). Deletions cut 4 bases from V and 7 bases from J, with 13 bases between. The CDR3 is 13 amino acids. CDR1 KGHSH and CDR2 LQKENI come from the germline V gene. The CDR3 region is CASSLFGTNEAFF. DNA for the CDR3: TGTGCCAGCTCACTGTTCGGGACAAATGAAGCTTTCTTT.

For this clone: The germline gene is not matched at one end of the junction; a read error may be the cause. The chain couples TRBV19 to TRBJ2-1; the D gene is possibly TRBD2 (6 bases). The CDR3 extends over 15 amino acids. CDR1 and CDR2 from the germline V gene are LNHDA and SQIVND (reference sequence). CDR3 sequence reads: CASSTSTSSDNEQFF. In nucleotides, the CDR3 is TGTGCCAGTAGTACGTCAACTAGCTCCGACAATGAGCAGTTCTTC.